This TCR beta chain was found in a study of OX40 agonist ivuxolimab in advanced cancers. Turning to the study itself: Recorded diagnoses for dose-escalation patients were hepatocellular carcinoma, melanoma, renal cell or head and neck cancer.

Note on this clone: Its antigen is still unknown. The germline gene is not matched at one end of the junction; a read error may be the cause.

This table comes from immunoSEQ multiplex PCR, and its TCRdb copy is limited to in-frame clones, with some not included. Among 76,000 or so clones, over 90% were seen once, and the ten largest hold around 6%. Regarding the study as a whole: Undetermined was the antigen specificity of the expanded peripheral T cells. There was clonal expansion of CD4+ and CD8+ blood T cells by week 6 at 0.1 to 3.0 mg/kg.

The CDR3 extends over 11 amino acids. CDR1 and CDR2 (germline): SNHLY, FYNNEI. This clonotype was sampled from an adult with an advanced solid tumor such as melanoma, head and neck, liver or kidney cancer. The genes are TRBV2 and TRBJ1-2; no clear D. The sample consisted of CD4+ or CD8+ T cells sorted from blood, taken in a trial of the OX40 agonist ivuxolimab. CDR3 nucleotides: TGCACCACGGGTGGGAGCTATGGCTACACCTTC. Residues: CTTGGSYGYTF.